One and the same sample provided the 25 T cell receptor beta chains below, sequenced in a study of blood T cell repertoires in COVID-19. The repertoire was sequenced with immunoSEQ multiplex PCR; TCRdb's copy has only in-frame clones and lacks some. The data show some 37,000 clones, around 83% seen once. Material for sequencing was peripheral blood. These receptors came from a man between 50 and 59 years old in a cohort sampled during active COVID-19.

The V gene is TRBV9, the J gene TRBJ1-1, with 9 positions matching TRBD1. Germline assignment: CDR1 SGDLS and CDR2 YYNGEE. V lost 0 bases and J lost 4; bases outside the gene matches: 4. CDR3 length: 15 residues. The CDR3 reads CASSVGGTGSTEAFF. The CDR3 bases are TGTGCCAGCAGCGTAGGGGGGACAGGGAGCACTGAAGCTTTCTTT.

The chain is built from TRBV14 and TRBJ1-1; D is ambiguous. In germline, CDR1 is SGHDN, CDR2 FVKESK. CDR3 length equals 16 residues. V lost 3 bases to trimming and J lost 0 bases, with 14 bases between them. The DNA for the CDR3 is TGTGCCAGCAGCCAGGCCAGCGGCGGACTGAACACTGAAGCTTTCTTT. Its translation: CASSQASGGLNTEAFF.

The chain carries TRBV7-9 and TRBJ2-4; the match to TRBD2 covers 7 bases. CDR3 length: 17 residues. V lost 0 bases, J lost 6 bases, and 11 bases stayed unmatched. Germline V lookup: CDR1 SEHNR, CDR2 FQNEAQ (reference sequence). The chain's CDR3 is CASSLALSSGLGNIQYF. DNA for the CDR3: TGTGCCAGCAGCTTAGCGCTAAGTAGCGGGTTGGGAAACATTCAGTACTTC.

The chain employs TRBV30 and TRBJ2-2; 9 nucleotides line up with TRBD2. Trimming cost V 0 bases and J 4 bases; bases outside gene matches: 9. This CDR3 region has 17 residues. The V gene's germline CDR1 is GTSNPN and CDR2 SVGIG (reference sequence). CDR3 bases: TGTGCCTGGAGTGTATTTCGGCGGGGGGGCCGCACCGGGGAGCTGTTTTTT. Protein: CAWSVFRRGGRTGELFF.

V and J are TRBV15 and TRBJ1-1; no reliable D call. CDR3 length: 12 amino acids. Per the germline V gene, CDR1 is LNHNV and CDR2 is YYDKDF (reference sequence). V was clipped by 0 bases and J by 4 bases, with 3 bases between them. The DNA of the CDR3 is TGTGCCACCAGCAGAGATATCACTGAAGCTTTCTTT. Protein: CATSRDITEAFF.

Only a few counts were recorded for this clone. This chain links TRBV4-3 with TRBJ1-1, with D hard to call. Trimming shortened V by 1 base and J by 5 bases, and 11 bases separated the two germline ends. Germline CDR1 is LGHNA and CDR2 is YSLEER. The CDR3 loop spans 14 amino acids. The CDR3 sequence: CASSQVFSGTEAFF. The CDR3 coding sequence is TGCGCCAGCAGCCAAGTATTTTCCGGGACTGAAGCTTTCTTT.

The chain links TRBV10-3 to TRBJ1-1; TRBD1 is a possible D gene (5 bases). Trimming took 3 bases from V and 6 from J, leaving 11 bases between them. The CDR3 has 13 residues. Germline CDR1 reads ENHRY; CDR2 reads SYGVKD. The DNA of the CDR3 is TGTGCCATCAGTGAATTGGGGCAGGCTGAAGCTTTCTTT. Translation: CAISELGQAEAFF.

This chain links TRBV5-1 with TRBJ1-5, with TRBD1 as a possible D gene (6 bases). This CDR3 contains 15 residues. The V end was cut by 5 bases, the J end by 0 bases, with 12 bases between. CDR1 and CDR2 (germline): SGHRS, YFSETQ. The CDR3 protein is CASRRDIDSNQPQHF. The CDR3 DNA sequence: TGCGCCAGCAGACGGGACATTGATAGCAATCAGCCCCAGCATTTT.

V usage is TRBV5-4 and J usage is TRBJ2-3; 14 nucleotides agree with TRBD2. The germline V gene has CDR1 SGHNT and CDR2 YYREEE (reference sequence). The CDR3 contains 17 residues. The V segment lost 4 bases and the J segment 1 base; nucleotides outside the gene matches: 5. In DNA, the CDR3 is TGTGCCAGCAGCGCGGGACTAGCGGGGGTGGGCACAGATACGCAGTATTTT. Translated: CASSAGLAGVGTDTQYF.

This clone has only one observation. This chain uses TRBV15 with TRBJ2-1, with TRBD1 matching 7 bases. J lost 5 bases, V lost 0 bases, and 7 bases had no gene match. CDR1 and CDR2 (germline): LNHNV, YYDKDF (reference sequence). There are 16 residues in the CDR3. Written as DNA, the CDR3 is TGTGCCACCAGCAGAGATGGGACAGCTTTACACAATGAGCAGTTCTTC. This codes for CATSRDGTALHNEQFF.

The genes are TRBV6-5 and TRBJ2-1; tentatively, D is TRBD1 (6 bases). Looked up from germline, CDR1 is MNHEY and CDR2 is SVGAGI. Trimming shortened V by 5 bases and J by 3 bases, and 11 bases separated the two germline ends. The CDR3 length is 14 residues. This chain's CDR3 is CASSQGSDYNEQFF. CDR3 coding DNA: TGTGCCAGCAGTCAGGGGAGCGACTACAATGAGCAGTTCTTC.

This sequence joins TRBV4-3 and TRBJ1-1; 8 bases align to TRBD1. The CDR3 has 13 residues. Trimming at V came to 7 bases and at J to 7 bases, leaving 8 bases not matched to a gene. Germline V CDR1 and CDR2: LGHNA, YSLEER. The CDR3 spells CASKNRGAGEAFF. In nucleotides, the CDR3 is TGCGCCAGCAAGAACAGGGGGGCTGGTGAAGCTTTCTTT.

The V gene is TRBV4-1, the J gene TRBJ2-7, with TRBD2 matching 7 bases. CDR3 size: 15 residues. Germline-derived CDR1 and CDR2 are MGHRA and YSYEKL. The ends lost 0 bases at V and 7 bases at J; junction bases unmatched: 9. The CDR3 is CASSQDGGRESEQYV. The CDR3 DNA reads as TGCGCCAGCAGCCAAGATGGTGGGCGGGAGTCGGAGCAGTACGTC.

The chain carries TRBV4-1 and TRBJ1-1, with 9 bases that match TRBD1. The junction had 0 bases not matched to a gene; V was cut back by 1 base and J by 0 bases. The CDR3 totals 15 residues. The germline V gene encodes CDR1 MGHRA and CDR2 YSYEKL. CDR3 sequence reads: CASSQGTGVNTEAFF. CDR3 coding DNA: TGCGCCAGCAGCCAAGGGACAGGGGTGAACACTGAAGCTTTCTTT.

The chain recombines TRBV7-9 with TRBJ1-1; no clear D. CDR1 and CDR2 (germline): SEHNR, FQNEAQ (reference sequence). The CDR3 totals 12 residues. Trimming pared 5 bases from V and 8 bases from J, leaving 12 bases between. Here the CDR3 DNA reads TGTGCCAGCAGCCCCACCCTCCGGGAAGCTTTCTTT. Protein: CASSPTLREAFF.

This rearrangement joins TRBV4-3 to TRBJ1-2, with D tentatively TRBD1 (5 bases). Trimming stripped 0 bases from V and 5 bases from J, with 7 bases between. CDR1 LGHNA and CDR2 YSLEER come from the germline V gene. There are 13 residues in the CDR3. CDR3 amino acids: CASSQEGVYGYTF. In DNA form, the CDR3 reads TGCGCCAGCAGCCAAGAAGGGGTTTATGGCTACACCTTC.

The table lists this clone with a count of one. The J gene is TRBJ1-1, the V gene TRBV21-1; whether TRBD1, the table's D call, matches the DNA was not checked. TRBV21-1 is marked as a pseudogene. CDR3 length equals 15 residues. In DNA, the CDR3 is TGTGCCAGCAGCGCGGACAGGGGGCTGAACACTGAAGCTTTCTTT. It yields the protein CASSADRGLNTEAFF.

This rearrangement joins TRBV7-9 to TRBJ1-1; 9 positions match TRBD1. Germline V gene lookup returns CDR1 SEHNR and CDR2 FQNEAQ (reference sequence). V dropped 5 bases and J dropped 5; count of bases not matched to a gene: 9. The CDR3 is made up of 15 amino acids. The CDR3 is CASSGGDRGWTEAFF. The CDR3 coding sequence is TGTGCCAGCAGCGGAGGAGACAGGGGGTGGACTGAAGCTTTCTTT. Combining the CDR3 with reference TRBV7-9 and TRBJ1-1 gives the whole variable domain DTGVSQNPRHKITKRGQNVTFRCDPISEHNRLYWYRQTLGQGPEFLTYFQNEAQLEKSRLLSDRFSAERPKGSFSTLEIQRTEQGDSAMYLCASSGGDRGWTEAFFGQGTRLTVV.

The DNA for the CDR3 is TGTGCCAGCAACAGCGGGGGGCCCTCCTACGAGCAGTACTTC. Amino acids: CASNSGGPSYEQYF. This chain links TRBV2 with TRBJ2-7; 9 nucleotides align to TRBD2. CDR3 size: 14 residues. The trim removed 7 bases at V and 0 bases at J, leaving 4 bases unmatched. CDR1 SNHLY and CDR2 FYNNEI come from the germline V gene.

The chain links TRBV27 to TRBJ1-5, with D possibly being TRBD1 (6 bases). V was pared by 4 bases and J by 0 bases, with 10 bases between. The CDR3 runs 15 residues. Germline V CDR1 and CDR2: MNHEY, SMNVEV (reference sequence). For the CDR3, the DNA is TGTGCCAGCAGTTCCCTGACAGGTAGCAATCAGCCCCAGCATTTT. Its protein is CASSSLTGSNQPQHF.

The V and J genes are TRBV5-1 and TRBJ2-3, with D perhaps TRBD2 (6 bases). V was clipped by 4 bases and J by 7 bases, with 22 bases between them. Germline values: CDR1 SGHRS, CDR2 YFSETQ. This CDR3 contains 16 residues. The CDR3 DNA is TGCGCCAGCAGCCGAGACTTAGCGGCCAAGGGAAATACGCAGTATTTT. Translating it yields CASSRDLAAKGNTQYF.

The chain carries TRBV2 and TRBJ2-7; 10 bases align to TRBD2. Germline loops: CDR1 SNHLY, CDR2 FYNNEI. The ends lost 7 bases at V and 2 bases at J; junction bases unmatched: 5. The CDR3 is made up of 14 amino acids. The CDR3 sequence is CASIPSGGTYEQYF. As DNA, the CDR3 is TGTGCCAGCATCCCTAGCGGGGGAACCTACGAGCAGTACTTC.

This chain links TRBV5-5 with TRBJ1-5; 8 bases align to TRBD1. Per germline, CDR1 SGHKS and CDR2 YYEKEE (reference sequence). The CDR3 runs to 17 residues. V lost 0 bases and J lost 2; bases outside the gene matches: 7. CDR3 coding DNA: TGTGCCAGCAGCTTGGTGTGGACAGGGAGGGGCAATCAGCCCCAGCATTTT. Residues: CASSLVWTGRGNQPQHF.

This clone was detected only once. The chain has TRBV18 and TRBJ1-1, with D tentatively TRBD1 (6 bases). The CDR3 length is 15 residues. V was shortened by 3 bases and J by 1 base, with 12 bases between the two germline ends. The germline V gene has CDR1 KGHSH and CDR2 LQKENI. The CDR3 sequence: CASSPGARGNTEAFF. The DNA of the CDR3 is TGTGCCAGCTCACCGGGTGCCAGGGGGAACACTGAAGCTTTCTTT. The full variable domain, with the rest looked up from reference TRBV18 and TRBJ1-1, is NAGVMQNPRHLVRRRGQEARLRCSPMKGHSHVYWYRQLPEEGLKFMVYLQKENIIDESGMPKERFSAEFPKEGPSILRIQQVVRGDSAAYFCASSPGARGNTEAFFGQGTRLTVV.

CDR3 nucleotides: TGTGCCAGTAGTATAGGAGGGAAGCAGTTCTTC. It encodes CASSIGGKQFF. The chain joins TRBV19 to TRBJ2-1, with a possible D match to TRBD2 (5 bases). There are 11 residues in the CDR3. Germline CDR1 LNHDA, CDR2 SQIVND (reference sequence). V was clipped by 1 base and J by 11 bases, with 6 bases between them.